The 19 T cell receptor beta chains given below trace back to one sample, sequenced in a study of CD8 T cells in ankylosing spondylitis. TCRdb passed the 5' RACE reads through MiXCR, listing each CDR3 protein once. This table has some 270,000 distinct CDR3 sequences, about 30% appearing once. The sequenced sample was blood, either unsorted or a sorted T cell fraction (not recorded which). These receptors came from a male donor with ankylosing spondylitis or in good health (not recorded which).

The rearrangement links TRBV25-1 to TRBJ1-5; D is ambiguous. V was clipped by 6 bases and J by 4 bases, with 7 bases between them. The CDR3 is 12 amino acids. Germline V gene data show CDR1 as MGHDK and CDR2 as SYGVNS. The CDR3 sequence: CASRYGNQPQHF. The CDR3 DNA sequence: TGTGCCAGCAGGTATGGGAATCAGCCCCAGCATTTT.

This clonotype was detected a few times. This CDR3 reads CASTRDTSNYGYTF. For the CDR3, the DNA is TGTGCCAGCACCCGGGACACCTCTAACTATGGCTACACCTTC. This chain joins TRBV6-1 and TRBJ1-2; maybe TRBD1 (6 bases). Germline V lookup: CDR1 MNHNS, CDR2 SASEGT. V was cut by 7 bases and J by 0 bases, with 12 bases left in between. This CDR3 is 14 amino acids long.

CDR3 protein: CASSLVPEYNEQFF. In nucleotides, the CDR3 is TGTGCCAGCAGCTTAGTCCCAGAATACAATGAGCAGTTCTTC. V and J are TRBV11-2 and TRBJ2-1; D unclear. The CDR3 is 14 residues long. Germline CDR1 SGHAT, CDR2 FQNNGV. Between the trimmed V and J ends, which lost 1 base and 4 bases, there was a span of 8 bases.

The gene calls are TRBV10-3 and TRBJ2-7; D is perhaps TRBD1 (6 bases). Germline V gene sequence: CDR1 ENHRY, CDR2 SYGVKD. This CDR3 is built from 12 residues. V dropped 8 bases and J dropped 2 bases, with 10 bases sitting between them. CDR3: CAIGTQAYEQYF. CDR3 coding DNA: TGTGCCATCGGGACACAAGCCTACGAGCAGTACTTC.

The V and J genes are TRBV21-1 and TRBJ1-1; TRBD1 is the table's D call and was not checked against the DNA. TRBV21-1 is an annotated pseudogene. This CDR3 has 15 amino acids. The CDR3 nucleotides read TGTGCCAGCAGCAAAGAGGTAGGGGAATGCACTGAAGCTTTCTTT. It translates to CASSKEVGECTEAFF.

Only a few counts were recorded for this clonotype. V and J are TRBV20-1 and TRBJ2-1, with 10 bases fitting TRBD2. This CDR3 spans 14 amino acids. V lost 3 bases, J lost 4 bases, and 3 bases stayed unmatched. The germline V gene encodes CDR1 DFQATT and CDR2 SNEGSKA (reference sequence). Written as DNA, the CDR3 is TGCAGTGCTAGGGGACTAGCGAATTACAATGAGCAGTTCTTC. This gives the protein CSARGLANYNEQFF.

The chain links TRBV29-1 to TRBJ2-3; 10 bases match TRBD2. CDR3 size: 14 residues. The J segment lost 0 bases and the V segment lost 5 bases, leaving 2 bases of the junction unmatched. Germline-derived CDR1 and CDR2 are SQVTM and ANQGSEA. DNA of the CDR3: TGCAGCGTTTCGGGACTAGCGAGCACAGATACGCAGTATTTT. Translating gives CSVSGLASTDTQYF.

This chain uses TRBV10-3 with TRBJ2-3; 12 nucleotides line up with TRBD1. V gave up 10 bases and J gave up 6 bases; unmatched junction bases: 11. The germline gives CDR1 ENHRY, CDR2 SYGVKD. The CDR3 is made up of 15 amino acids. The CDR3 sequence: CATRSGTGGRDTQYF. CDR3 in DNA: TGTGCCACACGATCCGGGACAGGGGGCAGGGATACGCAGTATTTT.

The V call is TRBV7-2, the J call TRBJ2-2, with 9 bases that match TRBD2. The CDR3 spans 15 residues. Germline CDR1 and CDR2: SGHTA and FQGNSA. Germline trimming cut 5 bases from V and 4 bases from J; bases unmatched to any gene: 5. CDR3: CASSPTTSGTGELFF. Here the CDR3 DNA reads TGTGCCAGCAGCCCAACGACTAGCGGCACCGGGGAGCTGTTTTTT.

The chain couples TRBV9 to TRBJ1-1; D unclear. The germline V gene encodes CDR1 SGDLS and CDR2 YYNGEE. V lost 4 bases to trimming and J lost 8 bases, with 15 bases between them. CDR3 length: 13 residues. Written as DNA, the CDR3 is TGTGCCAGCAGCTCCGACCCCAGAAACGAAGCTTTCTTT. Translated, it gives CASSSDPRNEAFF.

J is TRBJ1-2 and V is TRBV29-1, with a possible D match to TRBD1 (6 bases). Trimming shortened V by 5 bases and J by 0 bases, and 10 bases separated the two germline ends. Germline CDR1 is SQVTM and CDR2 is ANQGSEA. The CDR3 consists of 13 residues. The CDR3 spells CSVRDTTNYGYTF. The CDR3 nucleotides read TGCAGCGTTCGGGACACCACTAACTATGGCTACACCTTC.

The chain uses TRBV29-1 and TRBJ2-5; D gene ambiguous. Germline-derived CDR1 and CDR2 are SQVTM and ANQGSEA. The CDR3 consists of 13 residues. V lost 3 bases and J lost 2, with 10 bases in between. DNA for the CDR3: TGCAGCGTTGAGATTGGCAGACAAGAGACCCAGTACTTC. Protein product: CSVEIGRQETQYF.

This clonotype was counted many times. The gene calls are TRBV7-3 and TRBJ1-1; D is uncertain. V gave up 5 bases and J gave up 5 bases, with 18 bases separating them. The CDR3 length is 15 residues. Germline loops: CDR1 SGHTA, CDR2 FQGTGA. CDR3 in amino acids: CASSPSGQFETEAFF. The CDR3 coding sequence is TGTGCCAGCAGCCCTTCGGGCCAGTTTGAGACTGAAGCTTTCTTT.

The chain has TRBV12-3 or TRBV12-4 and TRBJ1-4; D remains ambiguous. The CDR3 extends over 14 amino acids. The ends were cut back, 1 base at V and 8 bases at J, with 11 bases in the middle. CDR3 nucleotides: TGTGCCAGCAGTTTAGGAAGATCAGCGGAAAAACTGTTTTTT. Amino acids: CASSLGRSAEKLFF.

This clonotype was observed a few times. The rearrangement links TRBV21-1 to TRBJ2-5; the table's D call of TRBD2 was not tested on the DNA. TRBV21-1 is recorded as a pseudogene. The CDR3 consists of 15 residues. CDR3 amino acids: CASSKGGGVEETQYF. The CDR3, as DNA: TGTGCCAGCAGCAAAGGAGGAGGGGTCGAAGAGACCCAGTACTTC.

This clonotype occurred a few times. The chain employs TRBV6-5 and TRBJ2-6; D perhaps matches TRBD1 (6 bases). Germline V gene lookup returns CDR1 MNHEY and CDR2 SVGAGI. CDR3 length: 16 residues. V lost 2 bases to trimming and J lost 2 bases, with 10 bases between them. The chain's CDR3 is CASSYKTGTGANVLTF. CDR3 in DNA: TGTGCCAGCAGTTACAAAACAGGGACTGGGGCCAACGTCCTGACTTTC.

V gene TRBV6-2 or TRBV6-3 combines with J gene TRBJ2-3; D is possibly TRBD2 (6 bases). CDR3 length equals 14 residues. The germline CDR1 and CDR2 sequences are MNHEY and SVGEGT. V was trimmed by 2 bases and J by 6 bases, leaving 12 bases between them. The CDR3 bases are TGTGCCAGCAGTTACGGGGACTTCGCGGATACGCAGTATTTT. It specifies CASSYGDFADTQYF.

This clonotype was observed a handful of times. The rearrangement uses TRBV20-1 and TRBJ2-7, with 10 bases that match TRBD1. Germline CDR1 and CDR2: DFQATT and SNEGSKA (reference sequence). The CDR3 runs 14 residues. Unmatched junction bases numbered 4, after V lost 3 bases and J lost 2 bases. As DNA, the CDR3 is TGCAGTGCTAGGGGGGGGACAGGGGCCTACGAGCAGTACTTC. Translation gives CSARGGTGAYEQYF.

A note on this clonotype: This may be a read error, as it is one base from a much larger clone. The chain employs TRBV20-1 and TRBJ2-3; either TRBD1 or TRBD2 may fit D (6 bases each). This CDR3 has 11 residues. The V and J ends lost 7 bases and 7 bases respectively, with 12 bases between them. Germline V gives CDR1 DFQATT, CDR2 SNEGSKA (reference sequence). The CDR3 DNA follows: TGCAGTGTGGAGGGGGTGAATACGCAGTATTTT. Translating it yields CSVEGVNTQYF.